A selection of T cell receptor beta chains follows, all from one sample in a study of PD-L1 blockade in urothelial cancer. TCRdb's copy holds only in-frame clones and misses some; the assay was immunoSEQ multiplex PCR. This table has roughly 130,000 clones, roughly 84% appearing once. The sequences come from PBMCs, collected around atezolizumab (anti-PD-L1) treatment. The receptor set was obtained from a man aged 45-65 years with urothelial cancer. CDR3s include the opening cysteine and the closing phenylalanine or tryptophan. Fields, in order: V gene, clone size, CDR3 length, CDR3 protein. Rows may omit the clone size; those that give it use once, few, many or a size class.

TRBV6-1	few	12	CASRRTGFGYTF
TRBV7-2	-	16	CASSLLQAVLTDTQYF
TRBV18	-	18	CASSPPGQGISGANVLTF
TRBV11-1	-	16	CASSLGGTGSTGELFF
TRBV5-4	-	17	CASSSGQARSSYNEQFF
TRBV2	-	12	CASRISGPEQFF
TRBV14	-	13	CASSQVGRETQYF
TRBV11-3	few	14	CASSLRQGNYEQYF
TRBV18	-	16	CASSPRLAVTQETQYF
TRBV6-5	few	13	CASRLANTGELFF
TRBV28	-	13	CASSLLSSSPLHF
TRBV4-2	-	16	CASSQDFQRGSRELFF
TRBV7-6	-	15	CASSPGLDLAYEQYF
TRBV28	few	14	CASSSGGSNQPQHF
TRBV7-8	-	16	CASSPGTGGARTEAFF
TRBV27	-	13	CASSFTGAGGYTF
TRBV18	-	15	CASSLIAGGNNEQFF
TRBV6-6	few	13	CASTRATNEKLFF
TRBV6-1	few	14	CASGLSLQNEKLFF
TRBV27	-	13	CASSRRVTDTQYF
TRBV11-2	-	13	CASSQGGNQPQHF
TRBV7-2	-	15	CASSSPVVGTDTQYF
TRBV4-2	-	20	CASSRQAGTGSVTNTGELFF
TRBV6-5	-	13	CASSQLSGNEQYF
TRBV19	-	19	CASSPSYGAETGWDQPQHF
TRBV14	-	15	CASSQDQGWTDTQYF
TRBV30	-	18	CAWSRRQATQARSYEQYF
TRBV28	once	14	CASQFPGTGNTIYF
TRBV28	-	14	CASRTGGFNSPLHF
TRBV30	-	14	CAWSYGQPMWGYTF